A single sample gave rise to the 27 T cell receptor beta chains below, sequenced in a study of blood T cell repertoires in COVID-19. Some clones are missing from TCRdb's copy, which holds only in-frame ones; the method was immunoSEQ multiplex PCR. The table records 200,000 to 250,000 clones, approximately 88% of them present only once. What was sequenced was peripheral blood. These receptor sequences come from a man aged 60 to 69 who had recovered from COVID-19.

The chain couples TRBV14 to TRBJ2-3; a possible D gene is TRBD1 (5 bases). Germline V CDR1 and CDR2: SGHDN, FVKESK. V was clipped by 6 bases and J by 0 bases, with 13 bases between them. The CDR3 totals 15 residues. CDR3 residues: CASRSGYSSTDTQYF. The CDR3 DNA sequence: TGTGCCAGCAGGTCAGGGTACAGTAGCACAGATACGCAGTATTTT.

This clone was observed a single time. The chain uses TRBV18 and TRBJ1-1; no definite D call. V lost 8 bases to trimming and J lost 5 bases, with 18 bases between them. This CDR3 region has 14 residues. Germline V gives CDR1 KGHSH, CDR2 LQKENI. In DNA, the CDR3 is TGTGCCAGCGAGCTTACGCGCGCCGGGACTGAAGCTTTCTTT. The encoded protein is CASELTRAGTEAFF.

The V and J genes are TRBV5-1 and TRBJ2-1, with 12 bases aligning to TRBD2. CDR1 is SGHRS and CDR2 is YFSETQ in the germline V gene. This CDR3 contains 15 residues. V lost 5 bases to trimming and J lost 5 bases; unmatched junction nucleotides: 5. The CDR3 reads CASRPTSGSHNEQFF. As DNA, the CDR3 is TGCGCCAGCAGACCGACTAGCGGGAGCCACAATGAGCAGTTCTTC.

V is TRBV30 and J is TRBJ2-7; weak D call: TRBD1 (6 bases). The CDR3 loop spans 14 amino acids. Trimming removed 6 bases from V and 3 bases from J, with 18 bases in between. Germline values: CDR1 GTSNPN, CDR2 SVGIG (reference sequence). The CDR3 loop is CACRRQASYYEQYF. CDR3 sequence (DNA): TGTGCCTGCAGACGACAGGCGAGTTACTACGAGCAGTACTTC. Variable domain in full (rest from reference TRBV30 and TRBJ2-7): SQTIHQWPATLVQPVGSPLSLECTVEGTSNPNLYWYRQAAGRGLQLLFYSVGIGQISSEVPQNLSASRPQDRQFILSSKKLLLSDSGFYLCACRRQASYYEQYFGPGTRLTVT.

The chain recombines TRBV6-4 with TRBJ2-3; 13 bases align to TRBD2. V lost 3 bases and J lost 1; bases outside the gene matches: 7. Per the germline V gene, CDR1 is MRHNA and CDR2 is SNTAGT. This CDR3 comprises 18 residues. CDR3 in DNA: TGTGCCAGCAGTGAAGGACTAGCGGGAGAGGGTGGCACAGATACGCAGTATTTT. Amino acid sequence: CASSEGLAGEGGTDTQYF.

This clone was recorded only once. The chain has TRBV4-2 and TRBJ2-7; the match to TRBD2 covers 10 bases. The V gene's germline CDR1 is LGHNA and CDR2 YNFKEQ. Trimming took 3 bases from V and 0 from J; bases not matched to a gene: 5. This CDR3 is built from 16 residues. Here the CDR3 reads CASSQTRTSGSYEQYF. CDR3 in DNA: TGTGCCAGCAGCCAGACGAGGACTAGCGGCTCCTACGAGCAGTACTTC.

The chain couples TRBV5-1 to TRBJ2-5; 8 positions match TRBD1. Losses at the gene ends were 5 bases for V and 0 bases for J; bases not matched to a gene: 6. This CDR3 spans 15 amino acids. Germline V gene lookup returns CDR1 SGHRS and CDR2 YFSETQ. DNA for the CDR3: TGCGCCAGCAGAACGACAGGGGAGGACCAAGAGACCCAGTACTTC. Its translation is CASRTTGEDQETQYF.

DNA for the CDR3: TGTGCCAGCACTAACAGGGGGAGGACAGATACGCAGTATTTT. This sequence encodes CASTNRGRTDTQYF. The gene calls are TRBV7-9 and TRBJ2-3; 8 bases are a match to TRBD1. The length of the CDR3 is 14 residues. Trimming took 7 bases from V and 3 from J; bases not matched to a gene: 6. Germline CDR1 reads SEHNR; CDR2 reads FQNEAQ (reference sequence).

This sequence joins TRBV19 and TRBJ2-7, with 8 bases matching TRBD1. CDR3 length: 13 amino acids. After removal of 8 bases from V and 4 bases from J, the junction contained 7 bases not matched to a gene. CDR1 and CDR2 from the germline V gene are LNHDA and SQIVND (reference sequence). The CDR3 sequence: CASRRTGLYEQYF. The CDR3 DNA reads TGTGCCAGTCGAAGGACAGGGTTATACGAGCAGTACTTC.

The rearrangement links TRBV18 to TRBJ1-5; 8 positions agree with TRBD1. Trimming took 3 bases from V and 5 from J; bases not matched to a gene: 6. CDR1 and CDR2 from the germline V gene are KGHSH and LQKENI. The CDR3 has 15 amino acids. CDR3 DNA: TGTGCCAGCTCACCCGACCTGGACAGGGATCAGCCCCAGCATTTT. This translates into CASSPDLDRDQPQHF.

The chain joins TRBV19 to TRBJ1-4; tentative D call: TRBD1 (6 bases). V lost 5 bases and J 3 bases, leaving 13 bases between the germline ends. The CDR3 sequence is 15 residues long. CDR1 is LNHDA and CDR2 is SQIVND in the germline V gene (reference sequence). CDR3 in amino acids: CASSSRQAANEKLFF. The CDR3 DNA reads TGTGCCAGTAGTTCAAGACAGGCGGCTAATGAAAAACTGTTTTTT. Using reference TRBV19 and TRBJ1-4 for the parts outside the CDR3, the full variable domain is DGGITQSPKYLFRKEGQNVTLSCEQNLNHDAMYWYRQDPGQGLRLIYYSQIVNDFQKGDIAEGYSVSREKKESFPLTVTSAQKNPTAFYLCASSSRQAANEKLFFGSGTQLSVL.

This clone was seen only once. The rearrangement links TRBV19 to TRBJ1-4, with D possibly matching TRBD1 (6 bases). This CDR3 is built from 15 residues. Germline lookup yields CDR1 LNHDA and CDR2 SQIVND (reference sequence). Trimming left V 3 bases short and J 3 bases short, with 11 bases between. The CDR3 nucleotides are TGTGCCAGTAGTATGCTGGGGGCTTCTAATGAAAAACTGTTTTTT. Its translation: CASSMLGASNEKLFF.

The V gene is TRBV19, the J gene TRBJ1-2; a weak D match, TRBD1 (5 bases). This CDR3 has 16 residues. Germline V gene lookup returns CDR1 LNHDA and CDR2 SQIVND (reference sequence). The V end lost 9 bases, the J end lost 4 bases, and 24 bases lay between the germline ends. CDR3 amino acids: CASRRGGLRDGYGYTF. CDR3 DNA sequence: TGTGCCAGCCGGCGGGGAGGGCTCAGGGATGGCTATGGCTACACCTTC.

The chain uses TRBV11-1 and TRBJ2-5; TRBD2 matches at 11 bases. The trim removed 5 bases at V and 1 base at J, leaving 3 bases unmatched. Per the germline V gene, CDR1 is SGHAT and CDR2 is FQDESV (reference sequence). This CDR3 contains 15 residues. CDR3 protein: CASSTGLAVQETQYF. CDR3 DNA sequence: TGTGCCAGCAGCACGGGACTAGCGGTCCAAGAGACCCAGTACTTC.

Comments on this clone: The same CDR3 also results from other DNA sequences found in this sample. This chain joins TRBV18 and TRBJ1-1; D is ambiguous. The germline V gene encodes CDR1 KGHSH and CDR2 LQKENI. The CDR3 length is 13 residues. With 4 bases removed from V and 1 base from J, the gap between germline ends came to 7 bases. CDR3: CASSRQKNTEAFF. The CDR3 nucleotides are TGTGCCAGCTCACGTCAGAAGAACACTGAAGCTTTCTTT.

The V call is TRBV2, the J call TRBJ2-3, with TRBD2 matching over 7 bases. V lost 6 bases and J lost 1; bases outside the gene matches: 4. Germline V gene data show CDR1 as SNHLY and CDR2 as FYNNEI. The CDR3 extends over 14 amino acids. This CDR3 reads CASSLSGGTDTQYF. The CDR3 region has the DNA TGTGCCAGCAGCCTCAGCGGGGGCACAGATACGCAGTATTTT.

This clone appeared a single time. The J gene is TRBJ1-6, the V gene TRBV19, with D unresolved. Per the germline V gene, CDR1 is LNHDA and CDR2 is SQIVND (reference sequence). The V end lost 6 bases, the J end lost 8 bases, and 11 bases lay between the germline ends. This CDR3 is built from 13 residues. This CDR3 is CASRVRTDSPLHF. The CDR3 DNA reads as TGTGCCAGTAGAGTCCGCACGGATTCACCCCTCCACTTT.

The V gene is TRBV3-1 (or the pseudogene TRBV3-2), the J gene TRBJ2-2, with D possibly matching TRBD2 (6 bases). The CDR3 runs 16 residues. Germline V gene sequence: CDR1 LGHDT, CDR2 YNNKEL (reference sequence). V lost 0 bases and J 7 bases, leaving 15 bases between the germline ends. The chain's CDR3 is CASSQDPGLRGGELFF. The CDR3 DNA is TGTGCCAGCAGCCAAGATCCGGGACTCCGGGGCGGGGAGCTGTTTTTT.

The V call is TRBV19, the J call TRBJ1-5; tentatively, D is TRBD1 (6 bases). The germline V gene encodes CDR1 LNHDA and CDR2 SQIVND (reference sequence). The V end was cut by 0 bases, the J end by 2 bases, with 8 bases between. The CDR3 has 15 amino acids. The CDR3 protein is CASSIERTGNQPQHF. The CDR3 DNA reads as TGTGCCAGTAGTATAGAAAGGACAGGCAATCAGCCCCAGCATTTT.

The chain couples TRBV5-1 to TRBJ2-7, with 8 nucleotides matching TRBD1. The CDR3 sequence is 13 residues long. The ends lost 4 bases at V and 13 bases at J; junction bases unmatched: 13. CDR1 is SGHRS, CDR2 YFSETQ, per germline. The CDR3 reads CASSEHPRDRPYF. Written as DNA, the CDR3 is TGCGCCAGCAGCGAACACCCCCGGGACAGGCCCTACTTC.

V and J are TRBV16 and TRBJ2-4; TRBD1 aligns across 8 bases. With V trimmed by 4 bases and J by 5 bases, 4 bases remained unmatched. This CDR3 has 14 residues. Per the germline V gene, CDR1 is KGHSY and CDR2 is FQNENV. This CDR3 reads CASSLQGAENIQYF. The CDR3 coding sequence is TGTGCCAGCAGCCTGCAGGGGGCTGAAAACATTCAGTACTTC.

This clone was picked up one time. The V gene is TRBV18, the J gene TRBJ1-2; 10 bases align to TRBD1. Trimming took 1 base from V and 6 from J; bases not matched to a gene: 11. Germline-derived CDR1 and CDR2 are KGHSH and LQKENI. This CDR3 is built from 17 residues. CDR3 residues: CASSPLLAGTGENGYTF. DNA for the CDR3: TGTGCCAGCTCACCACTTTTGGCCGGGACAGGGGAGAATGGCTACACCTTC.

The chain links TRBV19 to TRBJ2-1; the D gene is possibly TRBD1 (5 bases). The germline V gene encodes CDR1 LNHDA and CDR2 SQIVND (reference sequence). Deletions cut 7 bases from V and 5 bases from J, with 15 bases between. The CDR3 sequence is 14 residues long. Here the CDR3 reads CASNPQGSNNEQFF. In DNA, the CDR3 is TGTGCCAGTAACCCTCAGGGATCCAACAATGAGCAGTTCTTC.

The chain combines TRBV14 with TRBJ2-5; D ambiguous. The germline gives CDR1 SGHDN, CDR2 FVKESK. Trimming stripped 4 bases from V and 4 bases from J, with 10 bases between. The CDR3 has 13 amino acids. The CDR3 is CASSLYRTETQYF. The CDR3 region has the DNA TGTGCCAGCAGCCTCTACCGCACAGAGACCCAGTACTTC.

The chain recombines TRBV5-1 with TRBJ2-1, with 11 bases aligning to TRBD2. V was pared by 3 bases and J by 6 bases, with 11 bases of the junction left unmatched. The V gene's germline CDR1 is SGHRS and CDR2 YFSETQ. The CDR3 is 17 residues long. DNA of the CDR3: TGCGCCAGCAGCTACCTAGCGGGAGGCGGCCCCCGCAATGAGCAGTTCTTC. Translation gives CASSYLAGGGPRNEQFF.

The rearrangement joins TRBV19 to TRBJ2-7, with no clear D. V lost 9 bases and J 0 bases, leaving 12 bases between the germline ends. The germline V gene encodes CDR1 LNHDA and CDR2 SQIVND (reference sequence). CDR3 size: 13 residues. For the CDR3, the DNA is TGTGCCAGCTCCCGAACATTCTCCTACGAGCAGTACTTC. As protein: CASSRTFSYEQYF.

The V gene is TRBV9, the J gene TRBJ1-1; TRBD1 might be the D (5 bases). The V gene lost 4 bases and the J gene lost 2 bases, with 15 bases spanning the gap. Per the germline V gene, CDR1 is SGDLS and CDR2 is YYNGEE. The CDR3 covers 15 residues. DNA for the CDR3: TGTGCCAGCAGCCTCGTGGGGGGGAGTAACACTGAAGCTTTCTTT. The encoded protein is CASSLVGGSNTEAFF. The variable domain in full, with the rest retrieved from reference TRBV9 and TRBJ1-1, is DSGVTQTPKHLITATGQRVTLRCSPRSGDLSVYWYQQSLDQGLQFLIQYYNGEERAKGNILERFSAQQFPDLHSELNLSSLELGDSALYFCASSLVGGSNTEAFFGQGTRLTVV.